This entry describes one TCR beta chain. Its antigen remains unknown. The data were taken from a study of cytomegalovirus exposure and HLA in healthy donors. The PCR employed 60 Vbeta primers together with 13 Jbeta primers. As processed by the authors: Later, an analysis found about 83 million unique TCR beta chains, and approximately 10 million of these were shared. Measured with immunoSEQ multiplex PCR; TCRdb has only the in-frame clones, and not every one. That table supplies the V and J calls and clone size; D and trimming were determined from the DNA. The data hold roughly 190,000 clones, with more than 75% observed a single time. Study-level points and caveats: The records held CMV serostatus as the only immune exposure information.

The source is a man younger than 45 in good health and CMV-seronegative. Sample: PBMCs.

The DNA for the CDR3 is TGTGCCAGTAGTCCGGGACAGGCCTACGAGCAGTACTTC. Residues: CASSPGQAYEQYF. The rearrangement links TRBV19 to TRBJ2-7, with TRBD1 matching over 8 bases. CDR1 is LNHDA and CDR2 is SQIVND in the germline V gene (reference sequence). V lost 5 bases to trimming and J lost 2 bases; unmatched junction nucleotides: 2. The CDR3 extends over 13 amino acids. Drawing the rest from reference TRBV19 and TRBJ2-7, the complete variable domain is DGGITQSPKYLFRKEGQNVTLSCEQNLNHDAMYWYRQDPGQGLRLIYYSQIVNDFQKGDIAEGYSVSREKKESFPLTVTSAQKNPTAFYLCASSPGQAYEQYFGPGTRLTVT.